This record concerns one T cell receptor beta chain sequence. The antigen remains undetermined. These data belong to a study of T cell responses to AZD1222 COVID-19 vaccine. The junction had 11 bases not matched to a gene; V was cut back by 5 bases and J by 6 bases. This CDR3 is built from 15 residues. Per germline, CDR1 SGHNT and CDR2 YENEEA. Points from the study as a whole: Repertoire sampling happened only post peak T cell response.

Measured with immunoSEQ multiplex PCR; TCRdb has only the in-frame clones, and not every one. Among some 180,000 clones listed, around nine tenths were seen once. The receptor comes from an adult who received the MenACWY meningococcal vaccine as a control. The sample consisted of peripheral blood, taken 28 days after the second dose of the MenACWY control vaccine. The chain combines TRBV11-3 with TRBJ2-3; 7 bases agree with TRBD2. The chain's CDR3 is CASSATSRSIDTQYF. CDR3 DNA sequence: TGTGCCAGCAGCGCGACTAGCAGAAGTATTGATACGCAGTATTTT. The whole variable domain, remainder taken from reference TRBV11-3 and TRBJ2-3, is EAGVVQSPRYKIIEKKQPVAFWCNPISGHNTLYWYLQNLGQGPELLIRYENEEAVDDSQLPKDRFSAERLKGVDSTLKIQPAELGDSAVYLCASSATSRSIDTQYFGPGTRLTVL.